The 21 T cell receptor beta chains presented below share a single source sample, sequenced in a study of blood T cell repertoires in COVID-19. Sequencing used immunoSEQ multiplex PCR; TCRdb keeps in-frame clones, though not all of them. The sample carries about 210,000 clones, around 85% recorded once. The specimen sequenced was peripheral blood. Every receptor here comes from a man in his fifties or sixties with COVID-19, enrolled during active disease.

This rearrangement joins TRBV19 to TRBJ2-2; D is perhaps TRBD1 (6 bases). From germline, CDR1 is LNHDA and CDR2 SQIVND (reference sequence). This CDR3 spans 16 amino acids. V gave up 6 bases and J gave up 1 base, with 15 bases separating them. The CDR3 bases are TGTGCCAGTAGGTCTGTGGGACACATGAACACCGGGGAGCTGTTTTTT. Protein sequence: CASRSVGHMNTGELFF. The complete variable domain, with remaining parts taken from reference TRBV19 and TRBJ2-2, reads DGGITQSPKYLFRKEGQNVTLSCEQNLNHDAMYWYRQDPGQGLRLIYYSQIVNDFQKGDIAEGYSVSREKKESFPLTVTSAQKNPTAFYLCASRSVGHMNTGELFFGEGSRLTVL.

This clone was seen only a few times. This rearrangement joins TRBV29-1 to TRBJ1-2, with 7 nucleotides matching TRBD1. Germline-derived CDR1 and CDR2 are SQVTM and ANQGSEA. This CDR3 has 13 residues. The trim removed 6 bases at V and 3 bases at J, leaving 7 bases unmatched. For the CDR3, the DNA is TGCAGCGTGGAAACAGGGGACTACTATGGCTACACCTTC. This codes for CSVETGDYYGYTF.

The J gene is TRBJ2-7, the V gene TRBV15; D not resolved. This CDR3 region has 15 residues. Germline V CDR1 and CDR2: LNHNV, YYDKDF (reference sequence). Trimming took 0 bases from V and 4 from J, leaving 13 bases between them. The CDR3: CATSRDLGSQYEQYF. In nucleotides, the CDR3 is TGTGCCACCAGCAGAGACCTCGGTTCCCAATACGAGCAGTACTTC.

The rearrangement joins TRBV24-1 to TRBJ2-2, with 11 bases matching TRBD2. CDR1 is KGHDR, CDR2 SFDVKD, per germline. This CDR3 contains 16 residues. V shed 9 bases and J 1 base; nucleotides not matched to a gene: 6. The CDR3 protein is CATGTSGDGNTGELFF. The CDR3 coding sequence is TGTGCCACCGGGACTAGCGGAGACGGGAACACCGGGGAGCTGTTTTTT.

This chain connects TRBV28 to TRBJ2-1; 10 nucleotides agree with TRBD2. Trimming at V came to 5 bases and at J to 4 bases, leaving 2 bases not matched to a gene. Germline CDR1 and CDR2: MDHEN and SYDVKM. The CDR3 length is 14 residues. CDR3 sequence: CASSLAGAYNEQFF. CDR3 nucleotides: TGTGCCAGCAGTCTAGCGGGAGCATACAATGAGCAGTTCTTC.

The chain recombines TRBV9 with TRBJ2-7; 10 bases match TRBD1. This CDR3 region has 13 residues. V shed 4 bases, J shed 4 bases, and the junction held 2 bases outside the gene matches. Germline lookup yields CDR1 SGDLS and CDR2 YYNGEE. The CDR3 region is CASSRGQGYEQYF. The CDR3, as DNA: TGTGCCAGCAGCCGGGGACAGGGGTACGAGCAGTACTTC.

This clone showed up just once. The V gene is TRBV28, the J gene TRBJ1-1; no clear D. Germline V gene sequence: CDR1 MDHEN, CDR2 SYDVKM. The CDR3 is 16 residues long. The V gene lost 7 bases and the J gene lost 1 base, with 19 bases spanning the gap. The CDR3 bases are TGTGCCAGCATCAATTGGGGAGGCGGAAGGAACACTGAAGCTTTCTTT. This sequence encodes CASINWGGGRNTEAFF.

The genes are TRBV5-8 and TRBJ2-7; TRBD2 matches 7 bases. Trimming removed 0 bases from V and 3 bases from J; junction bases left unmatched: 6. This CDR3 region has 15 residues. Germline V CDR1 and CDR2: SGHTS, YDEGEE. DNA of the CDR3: TGTGCCAGCAGCTTGGAAGGGAGGGCGATCTACGAGCAGTACTTC. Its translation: CASSLEGRAIYEQYF.

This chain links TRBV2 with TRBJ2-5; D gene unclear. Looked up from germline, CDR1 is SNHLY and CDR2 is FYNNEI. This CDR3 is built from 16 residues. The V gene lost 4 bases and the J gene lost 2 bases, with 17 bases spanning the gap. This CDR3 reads CASSGLQGGHQETQYF. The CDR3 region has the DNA TGTGCCAGCAGTGGACTCCAAGGCGGCCATCAAGAGACCCAGTACTTC.

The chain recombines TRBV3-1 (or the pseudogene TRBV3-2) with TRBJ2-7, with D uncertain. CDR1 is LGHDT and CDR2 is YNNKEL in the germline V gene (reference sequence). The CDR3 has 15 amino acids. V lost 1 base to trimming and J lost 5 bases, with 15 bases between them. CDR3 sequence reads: CASSQGRLWVDEQYF. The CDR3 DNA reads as TGTGCCAGCAGCCAAGGGAGACTTTGGGTCGACGAGCAGTACTTC.

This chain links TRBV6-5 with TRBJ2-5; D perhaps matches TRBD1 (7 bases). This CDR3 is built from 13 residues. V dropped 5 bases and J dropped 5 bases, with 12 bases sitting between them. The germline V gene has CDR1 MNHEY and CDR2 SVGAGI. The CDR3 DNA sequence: TGTGCCAGCAGTCAGACAGGGAGGGAGACCCAGTACTTC. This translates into CASSQTGRETQYF.

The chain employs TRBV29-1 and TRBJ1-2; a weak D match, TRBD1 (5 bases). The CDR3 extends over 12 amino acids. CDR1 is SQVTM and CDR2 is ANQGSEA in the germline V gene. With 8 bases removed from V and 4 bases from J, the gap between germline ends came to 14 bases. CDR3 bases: TGCAGCCCTGAATTGGGGGGCTATGGCTACACCTTC. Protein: CSPELGGYGYTF.

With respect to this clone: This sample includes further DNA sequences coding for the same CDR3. The CDR3 sequence: CASRKTGVAGANVLTF. The DNA for the CDR3 is TGCGCCAGCAGAAAAACAGGGGTGGCTGGGGCCAACGTCCTGACTTTC. V usage is TRBV10-1 and J usage is TRBJ2-6; 7 bases map to TRBD1. The CDR3 consists of 16 residues. In germline, CDR1 is WNHNN, CDR2 SYGVQD (reference sequence). J lost 2 bases, V lost 6 bases, and 7 bases had no gene match.

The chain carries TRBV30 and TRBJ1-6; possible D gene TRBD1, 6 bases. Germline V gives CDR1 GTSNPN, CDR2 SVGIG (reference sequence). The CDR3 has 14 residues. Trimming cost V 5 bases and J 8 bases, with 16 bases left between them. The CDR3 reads CAWVPDSVHSPLHF. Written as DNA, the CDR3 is TGTGCCTGGGTACCGGACAGTGTACATTCACCCCTCCACTTT.

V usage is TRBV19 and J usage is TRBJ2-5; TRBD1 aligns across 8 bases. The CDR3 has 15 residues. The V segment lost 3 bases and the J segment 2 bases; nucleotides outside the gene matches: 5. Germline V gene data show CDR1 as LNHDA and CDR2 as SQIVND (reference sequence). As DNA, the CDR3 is TGTGCCAGTAGTATCGGGACAGGTCTACAAGAGACCCAGTACTTC. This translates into CASSIGTGLQETQYF.

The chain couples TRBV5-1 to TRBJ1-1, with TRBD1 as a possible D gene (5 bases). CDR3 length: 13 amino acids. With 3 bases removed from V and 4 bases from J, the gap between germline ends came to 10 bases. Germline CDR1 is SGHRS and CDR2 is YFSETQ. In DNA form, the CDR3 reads TGCGCCAGCAGCTGGGGACTAACCACTGAAGCTTTCTTT. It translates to CASSWGLTTEAFF.

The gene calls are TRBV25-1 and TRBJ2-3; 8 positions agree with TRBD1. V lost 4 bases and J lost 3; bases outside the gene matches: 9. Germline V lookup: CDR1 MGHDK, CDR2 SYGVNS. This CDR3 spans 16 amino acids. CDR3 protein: CASSAGNRGRTDTQYF. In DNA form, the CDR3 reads TGTGCCAGCAGTGCCGGGAACAGGGGGAGGACAGATACGCAGTATTTT.

The CDR3 bases are TGTGCCAGCTCACCACCGGGACTAGCGGGTTCTCTTACGGGGCGCCCGCATTGGTTCTTC. Its protein is CASSPPGLAGSLTGRPHWFF. The chain has TRBV18 and TRBJ2-1; 12 positions agree with TRBD2. The V and J ends lost 0 bases and 15 bases, in that order; junction bases with no gene match: 24. Germline assignment: CDR1 KGHSH and CDR2 LQKENI. This CDR3 has 20 amino acids.

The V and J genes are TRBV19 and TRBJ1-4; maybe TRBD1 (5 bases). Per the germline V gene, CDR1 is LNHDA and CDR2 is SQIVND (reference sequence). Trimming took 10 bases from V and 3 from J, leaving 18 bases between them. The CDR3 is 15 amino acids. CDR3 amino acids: CATRQSGAPNEKLFF. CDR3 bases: TGTGCCACCCGACAGTCTGGGGCGCCTAATGAAAAACTGTTTTTT.

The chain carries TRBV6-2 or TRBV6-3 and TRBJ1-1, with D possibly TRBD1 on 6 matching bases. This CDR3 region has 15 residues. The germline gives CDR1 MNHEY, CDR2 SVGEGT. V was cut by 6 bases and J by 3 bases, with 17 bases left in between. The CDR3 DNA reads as TGTGCCAGCAGACCTCACCAGGGGTTCGACACTGAAGCTTTCTTT. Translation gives CASRPHQGFDTEAFF.

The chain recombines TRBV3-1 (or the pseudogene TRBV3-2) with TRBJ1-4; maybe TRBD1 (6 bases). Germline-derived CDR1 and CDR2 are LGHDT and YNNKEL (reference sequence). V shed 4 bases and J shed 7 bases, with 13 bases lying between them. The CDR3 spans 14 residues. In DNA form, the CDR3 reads TGTGCCAGCAGCCGAACGGGGGGCGGTGAAAAACTGTTTTTT. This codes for CASSRTGGGEKLFF.